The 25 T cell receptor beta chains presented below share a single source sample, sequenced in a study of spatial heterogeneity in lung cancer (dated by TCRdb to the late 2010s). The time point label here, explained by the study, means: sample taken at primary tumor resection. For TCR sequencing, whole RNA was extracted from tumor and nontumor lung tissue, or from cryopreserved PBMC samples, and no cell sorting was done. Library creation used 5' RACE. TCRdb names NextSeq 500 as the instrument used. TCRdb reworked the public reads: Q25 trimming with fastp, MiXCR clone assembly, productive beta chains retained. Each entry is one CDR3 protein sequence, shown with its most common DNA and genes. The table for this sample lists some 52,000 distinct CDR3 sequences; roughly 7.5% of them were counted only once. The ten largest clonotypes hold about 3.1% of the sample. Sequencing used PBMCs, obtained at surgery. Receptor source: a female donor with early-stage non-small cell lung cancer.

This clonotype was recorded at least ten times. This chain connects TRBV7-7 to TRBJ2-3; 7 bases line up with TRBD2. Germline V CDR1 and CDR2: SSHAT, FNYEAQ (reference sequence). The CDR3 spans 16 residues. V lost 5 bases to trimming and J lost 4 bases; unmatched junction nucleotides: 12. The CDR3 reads CASSPRTSQPSDTQYF. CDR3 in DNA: TGTGCCAGCAGCCCGAGGACTAGTCAACCTTCAGATACGCAGTATTTT.

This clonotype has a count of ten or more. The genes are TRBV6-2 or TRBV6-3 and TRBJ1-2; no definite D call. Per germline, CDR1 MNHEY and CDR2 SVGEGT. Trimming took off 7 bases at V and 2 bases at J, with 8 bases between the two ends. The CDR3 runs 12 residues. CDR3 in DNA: TGTGCCAGCATGAAGCTAAACTATGGCTACACCTTC. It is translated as CASMKLNYGYTF.

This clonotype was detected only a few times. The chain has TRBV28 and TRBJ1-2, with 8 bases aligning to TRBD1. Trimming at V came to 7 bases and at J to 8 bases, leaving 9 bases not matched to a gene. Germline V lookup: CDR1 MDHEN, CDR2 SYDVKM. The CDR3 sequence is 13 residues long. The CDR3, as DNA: TGTGCCAGCATAGCAGGGGGCGCAGGGGGCTACACCTTC. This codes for CASIAGGAGGYTF.

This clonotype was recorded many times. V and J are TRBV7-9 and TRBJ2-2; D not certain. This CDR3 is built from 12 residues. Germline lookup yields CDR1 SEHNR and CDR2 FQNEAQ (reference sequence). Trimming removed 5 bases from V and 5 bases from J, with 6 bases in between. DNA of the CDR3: TGTGCCAGCAGCCTTGAAACCGGGGAGCTGTTTTTT. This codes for CASSLETGELFF.

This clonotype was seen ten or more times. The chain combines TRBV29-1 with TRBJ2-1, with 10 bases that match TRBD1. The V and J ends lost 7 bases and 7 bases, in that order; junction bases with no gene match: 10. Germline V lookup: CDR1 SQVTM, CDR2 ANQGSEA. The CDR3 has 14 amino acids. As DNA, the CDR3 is TGCAGCGCCCTCGACAGGGGGCTTCTAAATGAGCAGTTCTTC. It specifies CSALDRGLLNEQFF.

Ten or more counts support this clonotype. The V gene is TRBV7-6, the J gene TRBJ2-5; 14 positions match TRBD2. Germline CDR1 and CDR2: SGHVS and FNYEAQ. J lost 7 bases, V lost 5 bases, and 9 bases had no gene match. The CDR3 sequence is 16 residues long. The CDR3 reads CASSPTSGGAEGTQYF. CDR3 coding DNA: TGTGCCAGCAGCCCGACTAGCGGGGGGGCCGAAGGGACCCAGTACTTC.

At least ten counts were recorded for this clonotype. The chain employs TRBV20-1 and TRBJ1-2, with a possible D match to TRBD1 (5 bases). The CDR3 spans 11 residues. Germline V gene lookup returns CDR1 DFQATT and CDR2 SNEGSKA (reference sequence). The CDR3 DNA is TGCAGCCCTCCGGTACAGGATGGCTACACCTTC. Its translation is CSPPVQDGYTF.

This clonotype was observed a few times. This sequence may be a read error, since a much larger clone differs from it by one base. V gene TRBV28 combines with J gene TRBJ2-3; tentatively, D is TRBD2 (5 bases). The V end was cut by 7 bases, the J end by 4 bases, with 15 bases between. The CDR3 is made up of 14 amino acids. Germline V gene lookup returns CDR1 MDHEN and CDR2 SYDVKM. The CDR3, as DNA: TGTGCCAGCACCGATGCGGGTTTTGCAGATACGCAGTATTTT. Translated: CASTDAGFADTQYF.

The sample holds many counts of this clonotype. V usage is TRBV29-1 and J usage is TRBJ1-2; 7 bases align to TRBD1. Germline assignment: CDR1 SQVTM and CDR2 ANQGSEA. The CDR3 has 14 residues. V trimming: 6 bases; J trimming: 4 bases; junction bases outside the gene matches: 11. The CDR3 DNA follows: TGCAGCGTAAGCCCGACAGGGAATGGCTATGGCTACACCTTC. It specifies CSVSPTGNGYGYTF.

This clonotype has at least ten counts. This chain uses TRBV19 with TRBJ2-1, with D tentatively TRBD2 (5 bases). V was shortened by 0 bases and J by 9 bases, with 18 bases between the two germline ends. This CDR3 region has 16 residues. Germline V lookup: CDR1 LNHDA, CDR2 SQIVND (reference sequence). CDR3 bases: TGTGCCAGTAGTATAGACCATTCCTCTAGCCCCCGTGAGCAGTTCTTC. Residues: CASSIDHSSSPREQFF.

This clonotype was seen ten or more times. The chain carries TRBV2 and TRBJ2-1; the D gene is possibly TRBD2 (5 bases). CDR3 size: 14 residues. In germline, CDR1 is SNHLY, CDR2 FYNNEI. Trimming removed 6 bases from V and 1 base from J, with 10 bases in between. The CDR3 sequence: CASRPRGSYNEQFF. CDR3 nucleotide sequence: TGTGCCAGCAGGCCTCGAGGGTCCTACAATGAGCAGTTCTTC.

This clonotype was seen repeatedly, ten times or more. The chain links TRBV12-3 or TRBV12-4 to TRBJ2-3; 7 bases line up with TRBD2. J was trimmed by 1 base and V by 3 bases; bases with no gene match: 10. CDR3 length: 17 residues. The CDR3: CASSFPSGPTGTDTQYF. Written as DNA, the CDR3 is TGTGCCAGCAGTTTCCCTAGCGGACCCACGGGCACAGATACGCAGTATTTT.

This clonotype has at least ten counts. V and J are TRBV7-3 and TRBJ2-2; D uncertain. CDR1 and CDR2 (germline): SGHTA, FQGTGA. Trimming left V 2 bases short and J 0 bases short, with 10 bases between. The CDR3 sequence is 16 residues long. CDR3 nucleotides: TGTGCCAGCAGCTTACTAGGCAACGCGAACACCGGGGAGCTGTTTTTT. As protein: CASSLLGNANTGELFF.

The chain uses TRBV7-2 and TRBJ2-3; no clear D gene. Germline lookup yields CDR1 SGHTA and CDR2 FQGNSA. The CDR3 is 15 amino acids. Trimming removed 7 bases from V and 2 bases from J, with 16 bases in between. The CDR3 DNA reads TGTGCCAGCACTATGGGCGGTCATGACACAGATACGCAGTATTTT. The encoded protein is CASTMGGHDTDTQYF.

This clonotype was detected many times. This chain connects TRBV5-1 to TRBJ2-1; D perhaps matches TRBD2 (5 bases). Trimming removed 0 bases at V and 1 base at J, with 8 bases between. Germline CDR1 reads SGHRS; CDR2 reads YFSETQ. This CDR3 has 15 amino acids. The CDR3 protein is CASSLATGSYNEQFF. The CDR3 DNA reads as TGCGCCAGCAGCTTGGCCACGGGGTCCTACAATGAGCAGTTCTTC. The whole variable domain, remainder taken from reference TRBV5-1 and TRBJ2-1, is KAGVTQTPRYLIKTRGQQVTLSCSPISGHRSVSWYQQTPGQGLQFLFEYFSETQRNKGNFPGRFSGRQFSNSRSEMNVSTLELGDSALYLCASSLATGSYNEQFFGPGTRLTVL.

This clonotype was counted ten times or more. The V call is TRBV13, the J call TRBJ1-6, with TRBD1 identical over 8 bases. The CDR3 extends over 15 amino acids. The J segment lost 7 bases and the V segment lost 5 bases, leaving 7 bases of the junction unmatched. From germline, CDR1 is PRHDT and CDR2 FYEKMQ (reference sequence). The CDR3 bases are TGTGCCAGCAGCCCACAGGGGGTCAAGAATTCACCCCTCCACTTT. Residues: CASSPQGVKNSPLHF.

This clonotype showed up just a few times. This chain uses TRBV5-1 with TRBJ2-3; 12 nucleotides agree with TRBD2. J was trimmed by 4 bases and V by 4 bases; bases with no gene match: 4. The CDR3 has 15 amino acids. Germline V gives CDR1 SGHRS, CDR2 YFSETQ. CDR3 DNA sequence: TGCGCCAGCAGCCCCGGGACTAGCGGGCCAGATACGCAGTATTTT. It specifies CASSPGTSGPDTQYF.

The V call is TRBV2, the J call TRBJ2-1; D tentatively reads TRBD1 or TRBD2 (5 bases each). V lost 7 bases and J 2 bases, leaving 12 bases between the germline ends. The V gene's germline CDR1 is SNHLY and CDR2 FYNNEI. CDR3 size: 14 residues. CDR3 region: CASNRDPAYNEQFF. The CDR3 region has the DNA TGTGCCAGCAACCGGGACCCCGCCTACAATGAGCAGTTCTTC.

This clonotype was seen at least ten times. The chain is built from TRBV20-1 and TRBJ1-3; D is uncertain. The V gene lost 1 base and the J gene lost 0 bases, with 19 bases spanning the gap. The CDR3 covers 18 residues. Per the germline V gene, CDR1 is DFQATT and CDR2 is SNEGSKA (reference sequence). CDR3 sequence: CSARGALVGRSSGNTIYF. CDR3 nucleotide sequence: TGCAGTGCTAGAGGGGCACTGGTCGGAAGATCCTCTGGAAACACCATATATTTT.

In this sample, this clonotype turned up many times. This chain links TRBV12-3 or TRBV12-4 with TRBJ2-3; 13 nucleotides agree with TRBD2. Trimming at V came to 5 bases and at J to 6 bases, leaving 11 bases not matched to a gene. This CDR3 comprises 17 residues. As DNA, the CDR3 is TGTGCCAGCAGTCTTATCTTGGGACTAGCGGGGTCGGATACGCAGTATTTT. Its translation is CASSLILGLAGSDTQYF.

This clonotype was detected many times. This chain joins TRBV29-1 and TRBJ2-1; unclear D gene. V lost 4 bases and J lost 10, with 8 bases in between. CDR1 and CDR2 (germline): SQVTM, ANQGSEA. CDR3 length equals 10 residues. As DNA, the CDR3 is TGCAGCGTTGTACAGCACGAGCAGTTCTTC. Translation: CSVVQHEQFF.

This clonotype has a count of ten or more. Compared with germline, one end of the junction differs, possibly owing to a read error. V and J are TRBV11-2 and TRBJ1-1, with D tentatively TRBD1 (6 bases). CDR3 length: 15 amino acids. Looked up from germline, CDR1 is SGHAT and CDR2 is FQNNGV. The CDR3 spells CDSSTRQVLNTEAFF. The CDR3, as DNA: TGTGACAGCAGCACTCGACAGGTCTTGAACACTGAAGCTTTCTTT.

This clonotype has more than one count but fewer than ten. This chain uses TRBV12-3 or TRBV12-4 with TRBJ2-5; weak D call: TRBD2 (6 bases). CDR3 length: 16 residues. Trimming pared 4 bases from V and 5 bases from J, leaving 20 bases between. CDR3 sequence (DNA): TGTGCCAGCAGTTCTGGGACTTCAGAGCGGACGGAGACCCAGTACTTC. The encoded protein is CASSSGTSERTETQYF.

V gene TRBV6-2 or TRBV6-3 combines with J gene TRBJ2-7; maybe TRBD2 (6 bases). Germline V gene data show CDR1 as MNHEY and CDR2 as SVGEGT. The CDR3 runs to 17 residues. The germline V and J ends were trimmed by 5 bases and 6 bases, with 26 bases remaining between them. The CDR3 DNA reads TGTGCCAGCAGTACCAGAAGAGGCGCGGGGCAGGAGGGCGAGCAGTACTTC. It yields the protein CASSTRRGAGQEGEQYF.

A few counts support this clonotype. CDR3 amino acids: CASSLAASNNEQFF. CDR3 in DNA: TGCGCCAGCAGCTTGGCCGCTAGCAATAATGAGCAGTTCTTC. The chain combines TRBV5-1 with TRBJ2-1; D perhaps matches TRBD2 (5 bases). Per germline, CDR1 SGHRS and CDR2 YFSETQ. CDR3 length equals 14 residues. V was shortened by 0 bases and J by 7 bases, with 11 bases between the two germline ends.